This T cell receptor (beta chain) was sequenced during a study of blood T cell repertoires in COVID-19. Study information: Sites in the United States, Italy and Spain provided acute and convalescent COVID-19 samples.

Per the study methods: Estimation of nucleated cell counts was performed using reference gene primer amplification. TCRdb's table, derived via immunoSEQ multiplex PCR, lists solely in-frame clones and lacks some. The V and J calls and clone size come from that table; D and trimming were worked out from the DNA. Of approximately 240,000 clones detected, approximately 86% appear once; the ten largest clones hold approximately 4.9%. A single count supports this clone. CDR3 length equals 16 residues. V trimming: 0 bases; J trimming: 8 bases; junction bases outside the gene matches: 6. CDR1 MNHEY and CDR2 SMNVEV come from the germline V gene (reference sequence).

This chain joins TRBV27 and TRBJ1-6, with 8 bases lining up with TRBD1. Sequencing was carried out using peripheral blood. This sequence originates from an elderly woman with active or convalescent COVID-19. CDR3 DNA sequence: TGTGCCAGCAGTTTATCGCATACAGGGGGTTATTCACCCCTCCACTTT. Encoded protein: CASSLSHTGGYSPLHF.